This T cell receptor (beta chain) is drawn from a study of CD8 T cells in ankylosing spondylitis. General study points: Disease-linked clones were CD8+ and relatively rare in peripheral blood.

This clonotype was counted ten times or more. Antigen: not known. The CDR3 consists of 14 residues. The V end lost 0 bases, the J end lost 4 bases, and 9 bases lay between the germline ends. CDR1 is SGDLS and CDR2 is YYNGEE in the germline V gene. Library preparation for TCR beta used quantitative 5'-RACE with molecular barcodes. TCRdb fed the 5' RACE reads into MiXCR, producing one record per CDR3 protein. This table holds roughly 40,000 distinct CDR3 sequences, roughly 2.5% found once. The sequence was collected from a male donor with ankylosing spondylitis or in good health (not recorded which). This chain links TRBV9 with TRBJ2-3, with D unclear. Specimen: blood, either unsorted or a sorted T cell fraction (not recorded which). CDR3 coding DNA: TGTGCCAGCAGCGTAGAGTCTTTCGCAGATACGCAGTATTTT. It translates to CASSVESFADTQYF.